A selection of T cell receptor beta chains follows, all from one sample in a study of CD8 T cells in Susac syndrome. One entry per CDR3 protein, called by TCRdb with MiXCR from the immunoSEQ multiplex PCR reads. This table has around 300,000 distinct CDR3 sequences, 65% to 90% appearing once. Material: CD8+ T cells from PBMCs. The source is a human donor with multiple sclerosis. The CDR3 runs from the conserved cysteine through the conserved F or W. The order of the fields is CDR3 protein, CDR3 DNA, D gene, clone size, J gene, V gene. The D gene is left open where the match is weak. Size tells how often a clone was seen (once, few, many) or the class of an expanded clone, and some rows leave it out.

CDR3 protein: CASSPDLTGNTGELFF; CDR3 DNA: TGTGCCAGCTCACCCGACCTGACAGGGAACACCGGGGAGCTGTTTTTT; D gene: NA; clone size: NA; J gene: TRBJ2-2; V gene: TRBV27
CDR3 protein: CASSEWKGPSSYEQYF; CDR3 DNA: TGTGCCAGCAGTGAATGGAAGGGTCCAAGCTCCTACGAGCAGTACTTC; D gene: NA; clone size: NA; J gene: TRBJ2-7; V gene: TRBV25-1
CDR3 protein: CASSLRPQGTYEQYF; CDR3 DNA: TGTGCCAGCAGTTTAAGGCCCCAGGGCACCTACGAGCAGTACTTC; D gene: NA; clone size: once; J gene: TRBJ2-7; V gene: TRBV27
CDR3 protein: CASSSGTSAYYEQYF; CDR3 DNA: TGTGCCAGCAGCTCCGGGACTAGCGCCTACTACGAGCAGTACTTC; D gene: TRBD2; clone size: NA; J gene: TRBJ2-7; V gene: TRBV28
CDR3 protein: CATRGEVADTQYF; CDR3 DNA: TGTGCCACCCGCGGGGAGGTTGCAGATACGCAGTATTTT; D gene: NA; clone size: NA; J gene: TRBJ2-3; V gene: TRBV15
CDR3 protein: CSARALGTWRGGLEPQHF; CDR3 DNA: TGCAGTGCTAGAGCCCTAGGGACTTGGAGGGGCGGTTTGGAGCCCCAGCATTTT; D gene: NA; clone size: NA; J gene: TRBJ1-5; V gene: TRBV20-1
CDR3 protein: CASSLSGENQPQHF; CDR3 DNA: TGTGCCAGCAGCTTATCGGGGGAAAACCAGCCCCAGCATTTT; D gene: NA; clone size: NA; J gene: TRBJ1-5; V gene: TRBV7-9
CDR3 protein: CSALAGGPSEGNEQFF; CDR3 DNA: TGCAGTGCGCTAGCGGGAGGCCCTAGCGAGGGGAATGAGCAGTTCTTC; D gene: TRBD2; clone size: NA; J gene: TRBJ2-1; V gene: TRBV20-1
CDR3 protein: CASSDPSGLAGQGEQYF; CDR3 DNA: TGTGCCAGCAGTGACCCGTCGGGACTAGCGGGCCAGGGCGAGCAGTACTTC; D gene: TRBD2; clone size: NA; J gene: TRBJ2-7; V gene: TRBV25-1
CDR3 protein: CASSLVDRGGRETQYF; CDR3 DNA: TGTGCCAGCAGCTTAGTGGATCGGGGAGGTAGAGAGACCCAGTACTTC; D gene: NA; clone size: NA; J gene: TRBJ2-5; V gene: TRBV7-9
CDR3 protein: CASSDNTAGLTYEQYF; CDR3 DNA: TGTGCCAGCAGCGACAATACGGCGGGGCTTACCTACGAGCAGTACTTC; D gene: NA; clone size: NA; J gene: TRBJ2-7; V gene: TRBV11-2
CDR3 protein: CAISTGGRNSYEQYF; CDR3 DNA: TGTGCCATCAGTACGGGGGGTAGGAACTCCTACGAGCAGTACTTC; D gene: TRBD2; clone size: NA; J gene: TRBJ2-7; V gene: TRBV10-3
CDR3 protein: CASSLWPDTQYF; CDR3 DNA: TGTGCCAGCAGTTTATGGCCAGATACGCAGTATTTT; D gene: NA; clone size: NA; J gene: TRBJ2-3; V gene: TRBV28
CDR3 protein: CASSLPSSTDTQYF; CDR3 DNA: TGCGCCAGCAGCTTGCCATCTAGCACAGATACGCAGTATTTT; D gene: NA; clone size: NA; J gene: TRBJ2-3; V gene: TRBV5-1
CDR3 protein: CASSWGGLAGLSSYNEQFF; CDR3 DNA: TGTGCCAGCAGCTGGGGGGGACTAGCGGGGCTCAGCTCCTACAATGAGCAGTTCTTC; D gene: TRBD2; clone size: NA; J gene: TRBJ2-1; V gene: TRBV9
CDR3 protein: CASRGQGRVEQYF; CDR3 DNA: TGTGCCAGCAGGGGACAGGGTAGGGTCGAGCAGTACTTC; D gene: TRBD1; clone size: NA; J gene: TRBJ2-7; V gene: TRBV27
CDR3 protein: CASSSFPQGTLGAFF; CDR3 DNA: TGTGCCAGCAGCTCCTTCCCCCAGGGCACCCTCGGAGCTTTCTTT; D gene: NA; clone size: NA; J gene: TRBJ1-1; V gene: TRBV7-9
CDR3 protein: CASSPRTEDNSPLHF; CDR3 DNA: TGCGCCAGCAGCCCTCGGACGGAAGATAATTCACCCCTCCACTTT; D gene: NA; clone size: NA; J gene: TRBJ1-6; V gene: TRBV4-1
CDR3 protein: CSGGSGGAGTGELFF; CDR3 DNA: TGCAGCGGAGGGTCCGGGGGGGCGGGGACCGGGGAGCTGTTTTTT; D gene: TRBD2; clone size: NA; J gene: TRBJ2-2; V gene: TRBV29-1
CDR3 protein: CASSLVKWNEQYF; CDR3 DNA: TGTGCCAGCAGCTTAGTGAAGTGGAACGAGCAGTACTTC; D gene: NA; clone size: NA; J gene: TRBJ2-7; V gene: TRBV7-8
CDR3 protein: CASSQAPRAGLMNTEAFF; CDR3 DNA: TGCGCCAGCAGCCAAGCCCCCAGGGCAGGGCTAATGAACACTGAAGCTTTCTTT; D gene: NA; clone size: NA; J gene: TRBJ1-1; V gene: TRBV4-3
CDR3 protein: CASSPPAGGDFPSLWDEQFF; CDR3 DNA: TGTGCCAGCAGCCCACCTGCAGGGGGGGATTTCCCCTCCCTTTGGGATGAGCAGTTCTTC; D gene: NA; clone size: NA; J gene: TRBJ2-1; V gene: TRBV11-2
CDR3 protein: CNVAVTYEQYF; CDR3 DNA: TGCAACGTTGCCGTGACCTACGAGCAGTACTTC; D gene: NA; clone size: NA; J gene: TRBJ2-7; V gene: TRBV29-1
CDR3 protein: CASSPTGGEPQHF; CDR3 DNA: TGTGCCAGCAGTCCGACAGGGGGAGAGCCCCAGCATTTT; D gene: TRBD1; clone size: NA; J gene: TRBJ1-5; V gene: TRBV27
CDR3 protein: CASSQMGGVNTEAFF; CDR3 DNA: TGCGCCAGCAGCCAAATGGGAGGAGTGAACACTGAAGCTTTCTTT; D gene: NA; clone size: NA; J gene: TRBJ1-1; V gene: TRBV4-3
CDR3 protein: CASSQTHSVTEAFF; CDR3 DNA: TGTGCCAGCAGTCAAACCCACTCGGTCACTGAAGCTTTCTTT; D gene: NA; clone size: NA; J gene: TRBJ1-1; V gene: TRBV6-1
CDR3 protein: CASSIDLANPREQFF; CDR3 DNA: TGTGCCAGTAGTATAGACCTGGCGAATCCCAGGGAGCAGTTCTTC; D gene: NA; clone size: NA; J gene: TRBJ2-1; V gene: TRBV19
CDR3 protein: CASYWGTGREQYF; CDR3 DNA: TGTGCCAGCTATTGGGGGACAGGTCGCGAGCAGTACTTC; D gene: TRBD1; clone size: NA; J gene: TRBJ2-7; V gene: TRBV11-2
CDR3 protein: CASSYENTEAFF; CDR3 DNA: TGTGCCAGCAGCTATGAGAACACTGAAGCTTTCTTT; D gene: NA; clone size: NA; J gene: TRBJ1-1; V gene: TRBV19
CDR3 protein: CASSLVPTTSGYNEQFF; CDR3 DNA: TGTGCCAGCAGCTTAGTCCCAACCACTAGCGGATACAATGAGCAGTTCTTC; D gene: TRBD2; clone size: NA; J gene: TRBJ2-1; V gene: TRBV7-9
CDR3 protein: CASKDLLASYNEQFF; CDR3 DNA: TGCGCCAGCAAAGATCTCTTAGCGTCCTACAATGAGCAGTTCTTC; D gene: NA; clone size: NA; J gene: TRBJ2-1; V gene: TRBV4-1
CDR3 protein: CATSRLPTDREYYEQYF; CDR3 DNA: TGTGCCACCAGCAGACTTCCTACTGACAGGGAGTACTACGAGCAGTACTTC; D gene: TRBD1; clone size: NA; J gene: TRBJ2-7; V gene: TRBV15
CDR3 protein: CASSQGQGMDEQFF; CDR3 DNA: TGTGCCAGCAGCCAGGGACAGGGGATGGATGAGCAGTTCTTC; D gene: TRBD1; clone size: NA; J gene: TRBJ2-1; V gene: TRBV4-2
CDR3 protein: CSARDWQGEGYGYTF; CDR3 DNA: TGCAGTGCTAGAGATTGGCAGGGAGAAGGCTATGGCTACACCTTC; D gene: NA; clone size: NA; J gene: TRBJ1-2; V gene: TRBV20-1
CDR3 protein: CASSQGTLSSYEQYF; CDR3 DNA: TGTGCCAGCAGCCAAGGGACTCTCAGCTCCTACGAGCAGTACTTC; D gene: NA; clone size: NA; J gene: TRBJ2-7; V gene: TRBV3-1
CDR3 protein: CSARVVLGYEQYF; CDR3 DNA: TGCAGTGCTAGAGTCGTACTAGGCTACGAGCAGTACTTC; D gene: NA; clone size: NA; J gene: TRBJ2-7; V gene: TRBV20-1
CDR3 protein: CAWSVMGGPYNEQFF; CDR3 DNA: TGTGCCTGGAGTGTCATGGGGGGCCCCTACAATGAGCAGTTCTTC; D gene: NA; clone size: NA; J gene: TRBJ2-1; V gene: TRBV30
CDR3 protein: CASSYGLVNNEQFF; CDR3 DNA: TGTGCCAGTAGTTATGGACTAGTTAACAATGAGCAGTTCTTC; D gene: TRBD2; clone size: NA; J gene: TRBJ2-1; V gene: TRBV19
CDR3 protein: CSVKSGTEAFF; CDR3 DNA: TGCAGCGTCAAAAGCGGCACTGAAGCTTTCTTT; D gene: NA; clone size: NA; J gene: TRBJ1-1; V gene: TRBV29-1
CDR3 protein: CSARVAGGPLFSTDTQYF; CDR3 DNA: TGCAGTGCTAGAGTCGCGGGAGGGCCACTATTTAGCACAGATACGCAGTATTTT; D gene: TRBD2; clone size: NA; J gene: TRBJ2-3; V gene: TRBV20-1
CDR3 protein: CASSSSVNTEAFF; CDR3 DNA: TGTGCCAGCAGTTCCTCAGTGAACACTGAAGCTTTCTTT; D gene: NA; clone size: NA; J gene: TRBJ1-1; V gene: TRBV28
CDR3 protein: CASSPGGGDYGYTF; CDR3 DNA: TGTGCCAGCAGCCCAGGCGGGGGAGACTATGGCTACACCTTC; D gene: NA; clone size: NA; J gene: TRBJ1-2; V gene: TRBV7-8
CDR3 protein: CASSSGTGTGEEVGSGANVLTF; CDR3 DNA: TGTGCCAGCAGTTCCGGGACCGGGACAGGGGAGGAAGTTGGCTCTGGGGCCAACGTCCTGACTTTC; D gene: TRBD1; clone size: NA; J gene: TRBJ2-6; V gene: TRBV12-3/TRBV12-4
CDR3 protein: CASSPRTGGFSDTQYF; CDR3 DNA: TGTGCCAGCAGCCCCCGTACAGGGGGGTTCTCAGATACGCAGTATTTT; D gene: TRBD1; clone size: once; J gene: TRBJ2-3; V gene: TRBV12-3/TRBV12-4
CDR3 protein: CSARGLLGGLNEQFF; CDR3 DNA: TGCAGTGCTAGAGGCCTGCTGGGGGGTCTCAATGAGCAGTTCTTC; D gene: NA; clone size: few; J gene: TRBJ2-1; V gene: TRBV20-1
CDR3 protein: CASSLYSTTTGDYGYTF; CDR3 DNA: TGTGCCAGCAGTTTATACTCTACCACGACAGGGGACTATGGCTACACCTTC; D gene: TRBD1; clone size: NA; J gene: TRBJ1-2; V gene: TRBV27
CDR3 protein: CASSSTGTGFNGYTF; CDR3 DNA: TGTGCCAGCAGCTCGACCGGGACAGGATTCAATGGCTACACCTTC; D gene: TRBD1; clone size: once; J gene: TRBJ1-2; V gene: TRBV7-8
CDR3 protein: CASSFGQGSGNTIYF; CDR3 DNA: TGTGCCAGCAGCTTCGGACAGGGATCCGGAAACACCATATATTTT; D gene: TRBD1; clone size: few; J gene: TRBJ1-3; V gene: TRBV7-2
CDR3 protein: CASSLVGGLHKTGELFF; CDR3 DNA: TGTGCCAGCAGCCTTGTGGGGGGCCTTCATAAAACCGGGGAGCTGTTTTTT; D gene: NA; clone size: NA; J gene: TRBJ2-2; V gene: TRBV5-6
CDR3 protein: CASSEWDLGLASNEQFF; CDR3 DNA: TGTGCCAGCAGTGAGTGGGACCTGGGACTAGCGTCCAATGAGCAGTTCTTC; D gene: TRBD2; clone size: NA; J gene: TRBJ2-1; V gene: TRBV6-1
CDR3 protein: CASSDGGGLYYEQYF; CDR3 DNA: TGTGCCAGCAGTGACGGGGGGGGACTGTACTACGAGCAGTACTTC; D gene: TRBD2; clone size: NA; J gene: TRBJ2-7; V gene: TRBV6-1
CDR3 protein: CAGQGNRDTEAFF; CDR3 DNA: TGTGCCGGTCAGGGGAATCGAGACACTGAAGCTTTCTTT; D gene: NA; clone size: NA; J gene: TRBJ1-1; V gene: TRBV21-1
CDR3 protein: CASSLNEGSYEQYF; CDR3 DNA: TGTGCCAGCAGCTTAAACGAAGGCAGCTACGAGCAGTACTTC; D gene: NA; clone size: NA; J gene: TRBJ2-7; V gene: TRBV7-9
CDR3 protein: CSVVPPVSEAFF; CDR3 DNA: TGCAGCGTTGTACCGCCGGTGAGTGAAGCTTTCTTT; D gene: NA; clone size: NA; J gene: TRBJ1-1; V gene: TRBV29-1
CDR3 protein: CASSQDRGRGDEKLFF; CDR3 DNA: TGTGCCAGCAGCCAGGACAGGGGGCGCGGGGATGAAAAACTGTTTTTT; D gene: TRBD1; clone size: few; J gene: TRBJ1-4; V gene: TRBV6-1
CDR3 protein: CAISETGLAGGPDYNEQFF; CDR3 DNA: TGTGCCATCAGTGAGACCGGACTAGCGGGAGGGCCGGATTACAATGAGCAGTTCTTC; D gene: TRBD2; clone size: NA; J gene: TRBJ2-1; V gene: TRBV10-3
CDR3 protein: CAILRGTLFYEQYF; CDR3 DNA: TGTGCCATCTTACGGGGCACCTTATTCTACGAGCAGTACTTC; D gene: NA; clone size: once; J gene: TRBJ2-7; V gene: TRBV2
CDR3 protein: CASSLEGLAEAYNEQFF; CDR3 DNA: TGTGCCAGCAGCTTGGAGGGACTAGCGGAGGCCTACAATGAGCAGTTCTTC; D gene: TRBD2; clone size: NA; J gene: TRBJ2-1; V gene: TRBV5-5
CDR3 protein: CASSPYSVEGIYF; CDR3 DNA: TGTGCCAGCAGTCCCTACTCGGTAGAGGGCATATATTTT; D gene: NA; clone size: NA; J gene: TRBJ1-3; V gene: TRBV28